The 18 T cell receptor beta chains given below trace back to one sample, sequenced in a study of cytomegalovirus exposure and HLA in healthy donors. Both 60 Vbeta primers and 13 Jbeta primers went into the PCR. The table came from immunoSEQ multiplex PCR; TCRdb's copy has only in-frame clones and leaves some out. The table includes 150,000 to 200,000 clones, 80% detected once. Material for sequencing was PBMCs. The receptors derive from a boy aged 5-17 years in good health and CMV-seronegative.

This clone was detected once. The chain links TRBV29-1 to TRBJ2-7; a possible D gene is TRBD1 (5 bases). Trimming removed 2 bases at V and 3 bases at J, with 8 bases between. CDR1 SQVTM and CDR2 ANQGSEA come from the germline V gene. The CDR3 is 12 amino acids. CDR3 region: CSVEFRDYEQYF. CDR3 in DNA: TGCAGCGTTGAATTCAGGGACTACGAGCAGTACTTC.

In DNA, the CDR3 is TGTGCCAGCAGCTTAGACAGGAATTCACCCCTCCACTTT. Encoded protein: CASSLDRNSPLHF. The chain recombines TRBV7-2 with TRBJ1-6; the D gene is possibly TRBD1 (5 bases). Germline CDR1 and CDR2: SGHTA and FQGNSA. The V end was cut by 1 base, the J end by 7 bases, with 5 bases between. CDR3 length: 13 amino acids.

This clone was seen only once. The V gene is TRBV10-3, the J gene TRBJ1-2; 7 nucleotides line up with TRBD1. Germline CDR1 and CDR2: ENHRY and SYGVKD. The CDR3 sequence is 13 residues long. The ends lost 4 bases at V and 1 base at J; junction bases unmatched: 0. This CDR3 reads CAISGDSNYGYTF. The CDR3 DNA follows: TGTGCCATCAGTGGGGACAGTAACTATGGCTACACCTTC.

This chain connects TRBV30 to TRBJ2-1, with 7 positions matching TRBD1. V was clipped by 2 bases and J by 6 bases; unmatched bases: 10. The germline V gene has CDR1 GTSNPN and CDR2 SVGIG (reference sequence). The CDR3 runs to 15 residues. The DNA for the CDR3 is TGTGCCTGGAGTTTCTACAGGGGAGTAGCCAATGAGCAGTTCTTC. Translating it yields CAWSFYRGVANEQFF.

This clone has a handful of counts. The chain recombines TRBV21-1 with TRBJ1-5. TRBV21-1 is tagged as a pseudogene. There are 17 residues in the CDR3. The CDR3 here is CASSKDERGNCNQPQHF. Written as DNA, the CDR3 is TGTGCCAGCAGCAAAGACGAGCGGGGTAATTGCAATCAGCCCCAGCATTTT.

The gene calls are TRBV2 and TRBJ2-2, with D possibly TRBD2 on 5 matching bases. V lost 7 bases, J lost 0 bases, and 18 bases lay in between. This CDR3 has 17 residues. Germline CDR1 is SNHLY and CDR2 is FYNNEI. The CDR3 DNA follows: TGTGCCAGCAATGACCAGGACTCCCGACCGAACACCGGGGAGCTGTTTTTT. Its translation is CASNDQDSRPNTGELFF.

This clone was seen only once. This sequence joins TRBV30 and TRBJ1-4; tentative D call: TRBD1 (5 bases). Trimming left V 3 bases short and J 2 bases short, with 10 bases between. The CDR3 is 14 residues long. Germline CDR1 reads GTSNPN; CDR2 reads SVGIG (reference sequence). The CDR3 reads CAWSQEGTNEKLFF. Written as DNA, the CDR3 is TGTGCCTGGAGCCAGGAGGGGACTAATGAAAAACTGTTTTTT.

The genes are TRBV11-2 and TRBJ1-1; D is perhaps TRBD1 (5 bases). V shed 6 bases and J shed 2 bases, with 10 bases lying between them. This CDR3 is 13 amino acids long. Germline-derived CDR1 and CDR2 are SGHAT and FQNNGV. CDR3 region: CASSIDSNTEAFF. CDR3 nucleotide sequence: TGTGCCAGCAGTATAGACAGTAACACTGAAGCTTTCTTT.

The CDR3 region is CASSFPDSPGELFF. The CDR3 nucleotides are TGTGCCAGCAGCTTCCCAGATTCTCCGGGGGAGCTGTTTTTT. The V and J genes are TRBV9 and TRBJ2-2; D is unresolved. CDR3 length: 14 amino acids. Germline V gene sequence: CDR1 SGDLS, CDR2 YYNGEE. Trimming removed 4 bases from V and 8 bases from J, with 15 bases in between. Using reference TRBV9 and TRBJ2-2 for the parts outside the CDR3, the full variable domain is DSGVTQTPKHLITATGQRVTLRCSPRSGDLSVYWYQQSLDQGLQFLIQYYNGEERAKGNILERFSAQQFPDLHSELNLSSLELGDSALYFCASSFPDSPGELFFGEGSRLTVL.

This clone showed up just a few times. CDR3 protein: CASSPDRGALLLAFF. The CDR3 nucleotides read TGTGCCAGCAGTCCGGACAGGGGGGCCCTTCTTTTGGCTTTCTTT. This chain links TRBV6-5 with TRBJ1-1; 10 bases are shared with TRBD1. CDR3 length: 15 amino acids. Germline CDR1 MNHEY, CDR2 SVGAGI. Unmatched junction bases numbered 14, after V lost 5 bases and J lost 11 bases.

The chain uses TRBV15 and TRBJ2-1; perhaps TRBD2 as D (5 bases). The V gene lost 0 bases and the J gene lost 1 base, with 13 bases spanning the gap. The CDR3 has 17 residues. The V gene's germline CDR1 is LNHNV and CDR2 YYDKDF (reference sequence). The CDR3 DNA reads as TGTGCCACCAGCAGAGAGCTAACGGGATTGTCCTACAATGAGCAGTTCTTC. Amino acid sequence: CATSRELTGLSYNEQFF. The entire variable domain, with the rest obtained from reference TRBV15 and TRBJ2-1, is as follows: DAMVIQNPRYQVTQFGKPVTLSCSQTLNHNVMYWYQQKSSQAPKLLFHYYDKDFNNEADTPDNFQSRRPNTSFCFLDIRSPGLGDTAMYLCATSRELTGLSYNEQFFGPGTRLTVL.

The V call is TRBV2, the J call TRBJ2-1; 8 nucleotides match TRBD1. The CDR3 extends over 14 amino acids. Germline V gives CDR1 SNHLY, CDR2 FYNNEI. Trimming cost V 8 bases and J 0 bases; bases outside gene matches: 3. Here the CDR3 DNA reads TGTGCCAGCGGACAGGGTGACTCCTACAATGAGCAGTTCTTC. Translating it yields CASGQGDSYNEQFF.

The gene calls are TRBV27 and TRBJ1-1, with D hard to call. The length of the CDR3 is 15 residues. CDR1 is MNHEY, CDR2 SMNVEV, per germline (reference sequence). The V gene lost 2 bases and the J gene lost 4 bases, with 14 bases spanning the gap. The CDR3 loop is CASSLGPYGGTEAFF. CDR3 nucleotides: TGTGCCAGCAGTTTAGGGCCGTACGGTGGCACTGAAGCTTTCTTT.

The chain joins TRBV6-1 to TRBJ1-5; no reliable D call. This CDR3 is built from 14 residues. Germline assignment: CDR1 MNHNS and CDR2 SASEGT. V gave up 3 bases and J gave up 2 bases, with 8 bases separating them. The chain's CDR3 is CASSDDRGNQPQHF. In DNA, the CDR3 is TGTGCCAGCAGTGACGATCGGGGCAATCAGCCCCAGCATTTT.

This chain connects TRBV2 to TRBJ1-4, with D maybe TRBD1 (5 bases). The CDR3 covers 15 residues. In germline, CDR1 is SNHLY, CDR2 FYNNEI. V was shortened by 5 bases and J by 10 bases, with 20 bases between the two germline ends. Here the CDR3 DNA reads TGTGCCAGCAGTCCCAGCGGGACTAATAGGGGAAAACTGTTTTTT. This sequence encodes CASSPSGTNRGKLFF.

V usage is TRBV7-9 and J usage is TRBJ1-1; D remains ambiguous. The V gene lost 7 bases and the J gene lost 3 bases, with 12 bases spanning the gap. This CDR3 spans 13 amino acids. Per germline, CDR1 SEHNR and CDR2 FQNEAQ (reference sequence). The DNA for the CDR3 is TGTGCCAGCACACGATCCCGGGACACTGAAGCTTTCTTT. Residues: CASTRSRDTEAFF.

J is TRBJ2-7 and V is TRBV4-3; no clear D gene. Trimming took 0 bases from V and 7 from J, leaving 10 bases between them. The CDR3 runs to 13 residues. Germline values: CDR1 LGHNA, CDR2 YSLEER. The CDR3 DNA reads as TGCGCCAGCAGCCAAGATCATTTGCGGGAGCAGTACTTC. Its translation is CASSQDHLREQYF.

J is TRBJ2-2 and V is TRBV11-1; a weak D match, TRBD1 (5 bases). Deletions cut 4 bases from V and 6 bases from J, with 15 bases between. The CDR3 loop spans 15 amino acids. From germline, CDR1 is SGHAT and CDR2 FQDESV (reference sequence). The CDR3, as DNA: TGTGCCAGCAGCTCCCCCCAGGGAAACGCCGGGGAGCTGTTTTTT. It is translated as CASSSPQGNAGELFF.